This T cell receptor beta chain was captured in a study of blood T cell repertoires in COVID-19. The wider study: The United States, Italy and Spain were the sources of the acute and convalescent COVID-19 samples.

Per the authors' pipeline: Reference gene primer amplification gave nucleated cell count estimates. Assay used: immunoSEQ multiplex PCR; TCRdb lists only in-frame clones, some missing. The DNA gave D and trimming, while V, J and clone size come from that table. The sample includes around 23,000 clones, 65% to 80% seen only once; the top ten take less than 8.5%. Patients from Seattle were sampled longitudinally, starting during active infection. The clonotype comes from a middle-aged man with COVID-19, enrolled during active disease. The sequenced sample consisted of peripheral blood.

The CDR3 is CASIPLAGGPAEQFF. CDR3 sequence (DNA): TGTGCCAGCATACCTCTAGCGGGGGGGCCTGCTGAGCAGTTCTTC. The rearrangement links TRBV2 to TRBJ2-1, with 12 nucleotides matching TRBD2. CDR1 SNHLY and CDR2 FYNNEI come from the germline V gene. Trimming at V came to 7 bases and at J to 9 bases, leaving 10 bases not matched to a gene. The length of the CDR3 is 15 residues.